These T cell receptor beta chains were read from a single sample in a study of identical twins. TCRdb re-called the 5' RACE reads through MiXCR, storing one row per CDR3 protein. The sample has over 500,000 distinct CDR3 sequences, 20% to 25% seen once; the top ten hold around 0.91%. A further study also used this sample, focusing on T cells expressing NK-cell markers.

The material sequenced was CD4+ T cells sorted from blood. The receptors shown here come from a woman between 18 and 30 years old in good health. CDR3s include the opening cysteine and the closing phenylalanine or tryptophan. D genes are given only for firm matches. Size tells how often a clone was seen (once, few, many) or the class of an expanded clone, and some rows leave it out.

D gene: TRBD1
J gene: TRBJ2-7
clone size: NA
V gene: TRBV7-2
CDR3 protein: CASSEDRDRVSEQYF
CDR3 DNA: TGTGCCAGCAGCGAAGACCGGGACAGAGTGTCCGAGCAGTACTTC

D gene: NA
J gene: TRBJ1-1
clone size: NA
V gene: TRBV7-6
CDR3 protein: CASSLVGGEEAFF
CDR3 DNA: TGTGCCAGCAGCTTAGTAGGCGGAGAAGAAGCTTTCTTT

D gene: TRBD2
J gene: TRBJ2-3
clone size: once
V gene: TRBV5-6
CDR3 protein: CAMGPALLAGSPTDTQYF
CDR3 DNA: TGTGCCATGGGCCCCGCCCTACTAGCGGGATCCCCCACAGATACGCAGTATTTT

D gene: TRBD1
J gene: TRBJ1-2
clone size: NA
V gene: TRBV9
CDR3 protein: CASSAGQGLGYTF
CDR3 DNA: TGTGCCAGCAGCGCGGGACAGGGGCTTGGCTACACCTTC

D gene: TRBD2
J gene: TRBJ2-1
clone size: NA
V gene: TRBV6-5
CDR3 protein: CASSYQRGGRPYNEQFF
CDR3 DNA: TGTGCCAGCAGTTACCAACGGGGGGGGCGGCCCTACAATGAGCAGTTCTTC

D gene: NA
J gene: TRBJ1-2
clone size: NA
V gene: TRBV11-1
CDR3 protein: CASSQGRESRRGYTF
CDR3 DNA: TGTGCCAGCAGCCAAGGCCGGGAGTCCCGGAGGGGCTACACCTTC

D gene: NA
J gene: TRBJ2-6
clone size: NA
V gene: TRBV29-1
CDR3 protein: CSVSPGAGANVLTF
CDR3 DNA: TGCAGCGTTTCCCCTGGTGCTGGGGCCAACGTCCTGACTTTC

D gene: NA
J gene: TRBJ2-3
clone size: NA
V gene: TRBV6-1
CDR3 protein: CASRRGDPTDTQYF
CDR3 DNA: TGTGCCAGCAGGAGGGGGGACCCCACAGATACGCAGTATTTT

D gene: TRBD2
J gene: TRBJ2-3
clone size: NA
V gene: TRBV20-1
CDR3 protein: CSAKHPTSGVFTDTQYF
CDR3 DNA: TGCAGTGCTAAACATCCCACTAGCGGGGTCTTCACAGATACGCAGTATTTT

D gene: TRBD2
J gene: TRBJ2-3
clone size: few
V gene: TRBV5-1
CDR3 protein: CASSLPSGGARIDTQYF
CDR3 DNA: TGCGCCAGCAGCTTGCCGAGCGGGGGGGCGCGAATAGATACGCAGTATTTT

D gene: NA
J gene: TRBJ2-5
clone size: few
V gene: TRBV20-1
CDR3 protein: CSAAGPQETQYF
CDR3 DNA: TGCAGTGCGGCGGGGCCCCAAGAGACCCAGTACTTC

D gene: NA
J gene: TRBJ1-6
clone size: NA
V gene: TRBV5-1
CDR3 protein: CASSLGDRESPLHF
CDR3 DNA: TGCGCCAGCAGCTTGGGGGATCGAGAGTCACCCCTCCACTTT

D gene: NA
J gene: TRBJ2-7
clone size: few
V gene: TRBV12-3/TRBV12-4
CDR3 protein: CASSFGRPYEQYF
CDR3 DNA: TGTGCCAGCAGTTTTGGCAGACCCTACGAGCAGTACTTC

D gene: NA
J gene: TRBJ1-2
clone size: NA
V gene: TRBV10-3
CDR3 protein: CAISDFMDYGYTF
CDR3 DNA: TGTGCCATCAGTGATTTTATGGACTATGGCTACACCTTC

D gene: NA
J gene: TRBJ2-7
clone size: few
V gene: TRBV5-1
CDR3 protein: CASSPWSGEQYF
CDR3 DNA: TGCGCCAGCAGCCCATGGTCAGGCGAGCAGTACTTC

D gene: NA
J gene: TRBJ1-5
clone size: NA
V gene: TRBV12-5
CDR3 protein: CASGLEPNQPQHF
CDR3 DNA: TGTGCTAGTGGTTTGGAACCAAATCAGCCCCAGCATTTT

D gene: NA
J gene: TRBJ1-3
clone size: NA
V gene: TRBV19
CDR3 protein: CASSRRGENTIYF
CDR3 DNA: TGTGCCAGTAGCCGACGGGGCGAAAACACCATATATTTT

D gene: NA
J gene: TRBJ1-1
clone size: many
V gene: TRBV29-1
CDR3 protein: CSVDEGSGAFF
CDR3 DNA: TGCAGCGTTGACGAGGGTTCTGGAGCTTTCTTT

D gene: NA
J gene: TRBJ1-2
clone size: NA
V gene: TRBV7-2
CDR3 protein: CASSLAAGAIGYGYTF
CDR3 DNA: TGTGCCAGCAGCTTAGCGGCAGGGGCCATCGGCTATGGCTACACCTTC

D gene: TRBD2
J gene: TRBJ2-3
clone size: few
V gene: TRBV9
CDR3 protein: CASSVGSAGGGTDTQYF
CDR3 DNA: TGTGCCAGCAGCGTAGGATCAGCGGGAGGAGGAACAGATACGCAGTATTTT

D gene: NA
J gene: TRBJ2-3
clone size: NA
V gene: TRBV20-1
CDR3 protein: CSAQTSWPRTNTQYF
CDR3 DNA: TGCAGTGCGCAGACTAGTTGGCCCAGAACAAATACGCAGTATTTT

D gene: TRBD1
J gene: TRBJ2-7
clone size: few
V gene: TRBV5-1
CDR3 protein: CASSRPGQGFYEQYF
CDR3 DNA: TGCGCCAGCAGTCGGCCGGGACAGGGATTCTACGAGCAGTACTTC

D gene: NA
J gene: TRBJ2-5
clone size: few
V gene: TRBV29-1
CDR3 protein: CSVVRTQETQYF
CDR3 DNA: TGCAGCGTGGTGAGGACGCAAGAGACCCAGTACTTC

D gene: NA
J gene: TRBJ2-5
clone size: NA
V gene: TRBV14
CDR3 protein: CASSQRGTLSKETQYF
CDR3 DNA: TGTGCCAGCAGCCAACGAGGGACCTTATCTAAAGAGACCCAGTACTTC

D gene: NA
J gene: TRBJ2-7
clone size: NA
V gene: TRBV7-2
CDR3 protein: CASSRPSGEQYF
CDR3 DNA: TGTGCCAGCAGCAGACCATCAGGAGAGCAGTACTTC

D gene: NA
J gene: TRBJ1-4
clone size: NA
V gene: TRBV25-1
CDR3 protein: CASRKVGVPPTNEKLFF
CDR3 DNA: TGTGCCAGCAGAAAAGTGGGGGTCCCCCCAACTAATGAAAAACTGTTTTTT

D gene: TRBD1
J gene: TRBJ2-1
clone size: NA
V gene: TRBV9
CDR3 protein: CASSVTGGDEQFF
CDR3 DNA: TGTGCCAGCAGCGTAACAGGGGGAGATGAGCAGTTCTTC

D gene: NA
J gene: TRBJ2-3
clone size: NA
V gene: TRBV30
CDR3 protein: CAWSVRLTTDTQYF
CDR3 DNA: TGTGCCTGGAGTGTACGACTAACCACAGATACGCAGTATTTT

D gene: NA
J gene: TRBJ2-7
clone size: NA
V gene: TRBV9
CDR3 protein: CASSARTGMNEQYF
CDR3 DNA: TGTGCCAGCAGCGCGAGAACGGGCATGAACGAGCAGTACTTC

D gene: TRBD2
J gene: TRBJ2-1
clone size: NA
V gene: TRBV20-1
CDR3 protein: CSAAGLAGNNEQFF
CDR3 DNA: TGCAGTGCTGCCGGACTAGCGGGGAACAATGAGCAGTTCTTC

D gene: NA
J gene: TRBJ1-3
clone size: NA
V gene: TRBV15
CDR3 protein: CATSRDSNSGNTIYF
CDR3 DNA: TGTGCCACCAGCAGGGACAGTAACTCTGGAAACACCATATATTTT

D gene: TRBD1
J gene: TRBJ2-7
clone size: many
V gene: TRBV12-3/TRBV12-4
CDR3 protein: CASSLSTSVPGQGVYEQYF
CDR3 DNA: TGTGCCAGCAGTTTATCCACTTCTGTCCCAGGACAGGGGGTCTACGAGCAGTACTTC

D gene: NA
J gene: TRBJ1-1
clone size: few
V gene: TRBV5-1
CDR3 protein: CASTPVGGKSDTEAFF
CDR3 DNA: TGCGCCAGCACCCCAGTGGGGGGAAAGTCGGACACTGAAGCTTTCTTT

D gene: NA
J gene: TRBJ2-3
clone size: NA
V gene: TRBV5-1
CDR3 protein: CASSLDRARTDTQYF
CDR3 DNA: TGCGCCAGCAGCTTGGACAGAGCCCGCACAGATACGCAGTATTTT

D gene: NA
J gene: TRBJ2-1
clone size: NA
V gene: TRBV5-4
CDR3 protein: CASSSHMSSYNEQFF
CDR3 DNA: TGTGCCAGCAGCTCCCACATGAGCTCCTACAATGAGCAGTTCTTC

D gene: TRBD1
J gene: TRBJ2-3
clone size: NA
V gene: TRBV20-1
CDR3 protein: CSATGTGQADTQYF
CDR3 DNA: TGCAGTGCTACCGGGACAGGGCAGGCAGATACGCAGTATTTT

D gene: TRBD2
J gene: TRBJ2-7
clone size: NA
V gene: TRBV5-1
CDR3 protein: CASSLVPREGPRVREQYF
CDR3 DNA: TGCGCCAGCAGCTTGGTTCCGCGGGAGGGCCCTCGGGTTCGCGAGCAGTACTTC

D gene: NA
J gene: TRBJ1-5
clone size: NA
V gene: TRBV12-3/TRBV12-4
CDR3 protein: CASSLSGQGGQPQHF
CDR3 DNA: TGTGCCAGCAGTTTATCCGGCCAGGGAGGCCAGCCCCAGCATTTT

D gene: NA
J gene: TRBJ1-5
clone size: many
V gene: TRBV15
CDR3 protein: CATSAGPGYQPQHF
CDR3 DNA: TGTGCCACCAGCGCAGGACCAGGATATCAGCCCCAGCATTTT

D gene: TRBD2
J gene: TRBJ2-1
clone size: NA
V gene: TRBV7-2
CDR3 protein: CASSSGTSFHNEQFF
CDR3 DNA: TGTGCCAGCAGCTCGGGGACTAGCTTCCACAATGAGCAGTTCTTC

D gene: TRBD2
J gene: TRBJ2-1
clone size: NA
V gene: TRBV7-2
CDR3 protein: CASSLDGTRVNEQFF
CDR3 DNA: TGTGCCAGCAGCTTAGACGGGACTAGAGTGAATGAGCAGTTCTTC

D gene: TRBD2
J gene: TRBJ2-1
clone size: NA
V gene: TRBV12-3/TRBV12-4
CDR3 protein: CASTPSGRSQFF
CDR3 DNA: TGTGCCAGCACCCCTAGCGGGAGATCTCAGTTCTTC

D gene: TRBD1
J gene: TRBJ1-6
clone size: many
V gene: TRBV12-3/TRBV12-4
CDR3 protein: CASSLSAGTVKNSPLHF
CDR3 DNA: TGTGCCAGCAGTTTATCAGCAGGGACAGTGAAAAATTCACCCCTCCACTTT

D gene: NA
J gene: TRBJ1-1
clone size: few
V gene: TRBV5-5
CDR3 protein: CASSSQPGTANTEAFF
CDR3 DNA: TGTGCCAGCAGTTCCCAACCCGGGACGGCGAACACTGAAGCTTTCTTT

D gene: NA
J gene: TRBJ1-1
clone size: many
V gene: TRBV12-3/TRBV12-4
CDR3 protein: CASSTGFLNTEAFF
CDR3 DNA: TGTGCCAGCAGTACCGGGTTCCTAAACACTGAAGCTTTCTTT

D gene: NA
J gene: TRBJ2-7
clone size: many
V gene: TRBV5-1
CDR3 protein: CASSRGGENNQYF
CDR3 DNA: TGCGCCAGCAGCCGAGGGGGGGAGAACAACCAGTACTTC

D gene: NA
J gene: TRBJ2-3
clone size: few
V gene: TRBV10-1
CDR3 protein: CASSARGMGTDTQYF
CDR3 DNA: TGCGCCAGCAGTGCCCGGGGGATGGGCACAGATACGCAGTATTTT

D gene: NA
J gene: TRBJ1-1
clone size: many
V gene: TRBV7-2
CDR3 protein: CASSPQTNTEAFF
CDR3 DNA: TGTGCCAGCAGCCCCCAGACAAACACTGAAGCTTTCTTT